The following is a TCR beta chain sequence with its context. The antigen remains unidentified. This CDR3 spans 13 amino acids. Germline V lookup: CDR1 MGHRA, CDR2 YSYEKL. This sample stems from a study of T cells expressing NK-cell markers. Study overall: Serological testing identified most of the eight sequenced donors as HCMV-seropositive and one as seronegative.

For TCR beta, cDNA was produced by 5'RACE template switching with UMIs. TCRdb reprocessed the 5' RACE reads, with one entry per CDR3 protein and no DNA. In total, the table holds some 140,000 distinct CDR3 sequences. General observations from the study: One observes that, in a handful of donors, these clonotypes were also the leading ones within the CD3+CD56-NKG2C+ fraction. The study did not resolve the HCMV specificity of expanded NKG2C+ T cell clones.

Sample: blood T cells: a sorted CD56 or NKG2C T cell subset, CD4+ or CD8+ T cells, or bulk PBMC T cells (not recorded which). The TCR comes from a woman in her forties or fifties in good health. The chain links TRBV4-1 to TRBJ2-1; TCRdb indicates TRBD1, and absent DNA this call remains unverified. This CDR3 is CASDFGGGYEQFF.